This T cell receptor (beta chain) was profiled in a study of control samples from healthy donors and cancer patients. V lost 6 bases and J lost 1, with 9 bases in between. Per germline, CDR1 ENHRY and CDR2 SYGVKD. This CDR3 is built from 13 residues. Only one count was recorded for this clone. Repertoires were generated with immunoSEQ multiplex PCR, while TCRdb's copy carries only in-frame clones and drops some. Of about 130,000 clones in the sample, about 93% were seen once. Sequences were obtained from PBMCs. The chain couples TRBV10-3 to TRBJ1-1; no definite D call. This sequence originates from a man over 45 with head and neck cancer. CDR3 residues: CAIRLSPNTEAFF. In nucleotides, the CDR3 is TGTGCCATCAGACTTAGTCCGAACACTGAAGCTTTCTTT.